This TCR beta chain was found in a study of neurological immune-mediated disorders. Synthesis of cDNA was accomplished via 5'RACE employing 10-nucleotide random UMIs. MiXCR was run by TCRdb on the 5' RACE reads, yielding one entry per CDR3 protein. The sample lists about 65,000 distinct CDR3 sequences, about 4% occurring once. This clonotype has a count of ten or more. The germline V gene encodes CDR1 DFQATT and CDR2 SNEGSKA (reference sequence). V dropped 0 bases and J dropped 4; count of bases not matched to a gene: 12. This CDR3 spans 16 amino acids. The specimen was PBMCs. The chain links TRBV20-1 to TRBJ2-7; 7 positions match TRBD2. This TCR derives from a man aged 45-65 years with multiple sclerosis. CDR3 residues: CSARDTGGRGRYEQYF. CDR3 sequence (DNA): TGCAGTGCTAGAGACACTGGGGGGAGGGGTCGGTACGAGCAGTACTTC.